Below, 9 T cell receptor beta chains from the same sample are listed, as sequenced in a study of cytomegalovirus exposure and HLA in healthy donors. Use of 60 Vbeta and 13 Jbeta primers characterized the PCR. Measured with immunoSEQ multiplex PCR; TCRdb has only the in-frame clones, and not every one. This repertoire shows some 120,000 clones, 70% found once; its top ten account for roughly 10%. Sample: PBMCs. The receptor set was obtained from a man aged 30 to 45 in good health and CMV-seropositive.

The chain uses TRBV28 and TRBJ1-4; 7 bases are shared with TRBD1. The CDR3 is 17 amino acids. V lost 7 bases and J lost 10; bases outside the gene matches: 21. Germline V gene lookup returns CDR1 MDHEN and CDR2 SYDVKM. The CDR3: CASTPKGLQGSWGKLFF. The CDR3, as DNA: TGTGCCAGCACTCCAAAAGGCCTACAGGGGAGCTGGGGAAAACTGTTTTTT.

The chain has TRBV29-1 and TRBJ1-5, with TRBD1 matching 7 bases. The germline V gene has CDR1 SQVTM and CDR2 ANQGSEA. The ends lost 7 bases at V and 5 bases at J; junction bases unmatched: 14. The CDR3 is 15 amino acids. The CDR3 bases are TGCAGCGCCGTGATAGGTGGGACAGCCTATCAGCCCCAGCATTTT. Its translation: CSAVIGGTAYQPQHF. Filled out from reference TRBV29-1 and TRBJ1-5, the complete variable domain reads SAVISQKPSRDICQRGTSLTIQCQVDSQVTMMFWYRQQPGQSLTLIATANQGSEATYESGFVIDKFPISRPNLTFSTLTVSNMSPEDSSIYLCSAVIGGTAYQPQHFGDGTRLSIL.

In its sample, this clone was seen a few times. The rearrangement uses TRBV29-1 and TRBJ2-7, with D possibly matching TRBD2 (6 bases). Trimming stripped 6 bases from V and 3 bases from J, with 21 bases between. The germline V gene encodes CDR1 SQVTM and CDR2 ANQGSEA. The CDR3 is 15 amino acids. The chain's CDR3 is CSVPVGWRDDYEQYV. The CDR3 DNA follows: TGCAGCGTCCCGGTCGGATGGCGGGACGACTACGAGCAGTACGTC.

This clone showed up just a few times. The rearrangement joins TRBV30 to TRBJ2-1; 15 positions agree with TRBD2. The germline V gene encodes CDR1 GTSNPN and CDR2 SVGIG (reference sequence). The CDR3 is made up of 14 amino acids. J gave up 11 bases and V 8 bases, and 10 bases lay outside the gene matches. In nucleotides, the CDR3 is TGTGCCGTAGATGGACTAGCGGGAGGGCGAAAGCAGTTCTTC. Protein sequence: CAVDGLAGGRKQFF.

This clone was recorded only once. The chain links TRBV30 to TRBJ2-7; the D gene is possibly TRBD1 (5 bases). V lost 2 bases and J 5 bases, leaving 19 bases between the germline ends. The CDR3 spans 15 residues. Per the germline V gene, CDR1 is GTSNPN and CDR2 is SVGIG (reference sequence). CDR3 DNA: TGTGCCTGGAGTTTGGGGCAGATGGTCGGTCACGAGCAGTACTTC. It codes for CAWSLGQMVGHEQYF.

The gene calls are TRBV12-5 and TRBJ2-7, with no clear D. This CDR3 is 13 amino acids long. V was cut by 3 bases and J by 5 bases, with 11 bases left in between. Germline assignment: CDR1 LGHNT and CDR2 FRNRAP. CDR3: CASGFYSYHEQYF. CDR3 in DNA: TGTGCTAGTGGTTTCTACTCATACCACGAGCAGTACTTC.

The chain recombines TRBV7-8 with TRBJ1-2; no clear D. Trimming took 4 bases from V and 5 from J, leaving 17 bases between them. CDR3 length equals 15 residues. Germline V gene data show CDR1 as SGHVS and CDR2 as FQNEAQ. The CDR3 is CASSSRGAYPYGYTF. The DNA for the CDR3 is TGTGCCAGCAGCTCCCGAGGTGCCTACCCTTATGGCTACACCTTC.

The V and J genes are TRBV5-6 and TRBJ1-2, with D possibly being TRBD1 (5 bases). Trimming removed 4 bases at V and 0 bases at J, with 16 bases between. This CDR3 spans 16 amino acids. Germline CDR1 and CDR2: SGHDT and YYEEEE. The CDR3 DNA sequence: TGTGCCAGCAGCCTCGGAAACAGGCTAACTAACTATGGCTACACCTTC. Its protein product is CASSLGNRLTNYGYTF.

This clone was detected a few times. The chain combines TRBV4-1 with TRBJ1-2; D remains unclear. This CDR3 is 14 amino acids long. The germline V and J ends were trimmed by 1 base and 3 bases, with 9 bases remaining between them. Germline CDR1 reads MGHRA; CDR2 reads YSYEKL. CDR3 loop: CASSQGQAYYGYTF. In nucleotides, the CDR3 is TGCGCCAGCAGCCAAGGTCAGGCTTACTATGGCTACACCTTC.